This T cell receptor beta chain was recovered during a study of cytomegalovirus exposure and HLA in healthy donors. Study-level results: The authors enumerated 164 TCR beta chains as linked to cytomegalovirus. Sequencing depth across donors, presence/absence analyses assumed, was roughly uniform. Sequencing artifact likely explains a cluster of highly shared sequence variants. Across donors, most TCRs were seen rarely, yet some public ones were widespread.

This PCR relied on a set of 60 Vbeta primers and 13 Jbeta primers. The assay was immunoSEQ multiplex PCR, and TCRdb's table has in-frame clones only and misses some. The sample yields about 230,000 clones, 70% to 85% seen once. The J segment lost 4 bases and the V segment lost 4 bases, leaving 7 bases of the junction unmatched. Germline V CDR1 and CDR2: SGHNT, YYREEE (reference sequence). The CDR3 has 16 amino acids. Concerning this clone itself: Its antigen remains unidentified.

This receptor was identified in a woman in her thirties or forties in good health and CMV-seronegative. The chain is built from TRBV5-4 and TRBJ2-3, with 12 bases lining up with TRBD2. The sequencing input was PBMCs. The CDR3, as DNA: TGTGCCAGCAGCGAGAGACTAGCGGGGGAGGCAGATACGCAGTATTTT. This translates into CASSERLAGEADTQYF.